This is a list of T cell receptor beta chains from one sample in a study of T cell changes during pregnancy in multiple sclerosis. Assay used: immunoSEQ multiplex PCR; TCRdb lists only in-frame clones, some missing. The sample has roughly 30,000 clones; 88% are singletons. Specimen: CD4+ T cells from peripheral blood mononuclear cells, collected in the first trimester of pregnancy. The receptors stem from a female donor in good health, enrolled as a control in a pregnancy study. The CDR3 runs from the conserved cysteine through the conserved F or W. The D gene is left open where the match is weak. Part of the rows lack a size; the others show once, few, many or a class for expanded clones.

>TRBV2|.|TRBJ1-1|.
TGTGCCAGCAGCCCCAATACAGGGTCTTTAGGAGCTTTCTTT
CASSPNTGSLGAFF
>TRBV7-2|.|TRBJ2-5|TRBD2
TGTGCCAGCAGCCGGAAGACTAGCGCTGAGCAGACCCAGTACTTC
CASSRKTSAEQTQYF
>TRBV30|few|TRBJ1-2|TRBD1
TGTGCCGGATGGACAGGGGGTTTTGCGGGCTACACCTTC
CAGWTGGFAGYTF
>TRBV6-5|.|TRBJ2-3|.
TGTGCCAGCAGGAGAGTGACAGATACGCAGTATTTT
CASRRVTDTQYF
>TRBV6-5|.|TRBJ1-4|.
TGTGCCAGCAGAAACACAGGCCCCAATGAAAAACTGTTTTTT
CASRNTGPNEKLFF
>TRBV6-4|.|TRBJ2-1|.
TGTGCCAGCAGTGACTCAGCGGGCTCCTACAATGAGCAGTTCTTC
CASSDSAGSYNEQFF
>TRBV5-1|.|TRBJ2-1|TRBD2
TGCGCCAGCAGTGGCGGGGGGACACCGAGCATTCTATTCTTC
CASSGGGTPSILFF
>TRBV7-2|once|TRBJ1-3|.
TGTGCCAGCAGCTCGTTTACTGGAAACACCATATATTTT
CASSSFTGNTIYF
>TRBV7-2|.|TRBJ2-7|.
TGTGCCAGCGGATCACGCGGGACCCCCTACGAGCAGTACTTC
CASGSRGTPYEQYF
>TRBV7-3|.|TRBJ2-5|.
TGTGCCAGCAGCTTACTAAGGGGGACCCAAACCGAGACCCAGTACTTC
CASSLLRGTQTETQYF